A single sample gave rise to the 4 T cell receptor beta chains below, sequenced in a study of blood T cell repertoires in COVID-19. The protocol was immunoSEQ multiplex PCR, while the TCRdb copy is restricted to in-frame clones and leaves out a portion. Of about 200,000 clones in the sample, around 86% are singletons; the top ten hold around 4%. The sample was PBMCs or T cells enriched from blood (not recorded which). The receptors come from a woman in her 40s with acute COVID-19.

The rearrangement links TRBV6-2 or TRBV6-3 to TRBJ2-1, with 13 positions matching TRBD2. Germline lookup yields CDR1 MNHEY and CDR2 SVGEGT. Trimming took 5 bases from V and 5 from J; bases not matched to a gene: 6. This CDR3 contains 16 residues. CDR3 amino acids: CASSKLAGGMDNEQFF. DNA for the CDR3: TGTGCCAGCAGTAAACTAGCGGGAGGGATGGACAATGAGCAGTTCTTC.

This chain links TRBV24-1 with TRBJ2-1; 7 bases are shared with TRBD2. Trimming took 3 bases from V and 4 from J; bases not matched to a gene: 8. CDR3 length: 16 residues. CDR1 is KGHDR and CDR2 is SFDVKD in the germline V gene. The DNA of the CDR3 is TGTGCCACCAGTGATCCCTCTAGCGGAAGATACAATGAGCAGTTCTTC. This sequence encodes CATSDPSSGRYNEQFF.

This clone was detected only a few times. For the CDR3, the DNA is TGTGCCAGCAGTTACTCTGGGACAGGGGGCCTTAACGAGCAGTACTTC. This encodes CASSYSGTGGLNEQYF. The chain carries TRBV6-5 and TRBJ2-7; 12 nucleotides line up with TRBD1. This CDR3 spans 16 amino acids. The germline CDR1 and CDR2 sequences are MNHEY and SVGAGI. Trimming took 0 bases from V and 5 from J; bases not matched to a gene: 5.

The chain is built from TRBV28 and TRBJ2-5; TRBD1 might be the D (5 bases). The CDR3 loop spans 15 amino acids. CDR1 and CDR2 (germline): MDHEN, SYDVKM. V was pared by 7 bases and J by 2 bases, with 17 bases between. DNA of the CDR3: TGTGCCAGCAAGGGGAAGCGCTTGCTTCAAGAGACCCAGTACTTC. This encodes CASKGKRLLQETQYF.